The next 32 T cell receptor beta chains were all read from a single sample in a study of shared clonotypes between healthy human individuals. The repertoire was sequenced with immunoSEQ multiplex PCR; TCRdb's copy has only in-frame clones and lacks some. The sample shows approximately 2,300,000 clones, around 93% of them seen only once. The sample taken for sequencing was naive CD4+ T cells from PBMCs. The subset is: CD45RA+ positively selected. These receptors came from a man in his late teens or twenties in good health. Some clones in this sample may be carry-over from other donors' samples.

The chain joins TRBV27 to TRBJ1-4; D not certain. Looked up from germline, CDR1 is MNHEY and CDR2 is SMNVEV (reference sequence). The CDR3 loop spans 13 amino acids. V dropped 5 bases and J dropped 10 bases, with 14 bases sitting between them. CDR3 amino acids: CASSQESYGKLFF. The CDR3 bases are TGTGCCAGCAGTCAGGAGTCTTATGGAAAACTGTTTTTT.

This rearrangement joins TRBV18 to TRBJ2-7; 12 positions agree with TRBD2. V gave up 1 base and J gave up 3 bases; unmatched junction bases: 10. This CDR3 has 18 residues. The germline V gene has CDR1 KGHSH and CDR2 LQKENI. The CDR3 loop is CASSPLMTSGSKGYEQYF. The DNA of the CDR3 is TGTGCCAGCTCACCACTAATGACTAGCGGGAGTAAGGGCTACGAGCAGTACTTC. The variable domain in full, with the rest retrieved from reference TRBV18 and TRBJ2-7, is NAGVMQNPRHLVRRRGQEARLRCSPMKGHSHVYWYRQLPEEGLKFMVYLQKENIIDESGMPKERFSAEFPKEGPSILRIQQVVRGDSAAYFCASSPLMTSGSKGYEQYFGPGTRLTVT.

The chain has TRBV5-4 and TRBJ1-2, with D maybe TRBD1 (5 bases). The CDR3 runs 15 residues. The germline gives CDR1 SGHNT, CDR2 YYREEE (reference sequence). V lost 0 bases and J 8 bases, leaving 17 bases between the germline ends. The CDR3 sequence: CASSLVVRGAEGYTF. The CDR3 region has the DNA TGTGCCAGCAGCTTGGTTGTGAGGGGCGCGGAAGGCTACACCTTC.

This sequence joins TRBV7-2 and TRBJ2-7, with a possible D match to TRBD2 (5 bases). The CDR3 extends over 12 amino acids. Germline V gene data show CDR1 as SGHTA and CDR2 as FQGNSA. V was clipped by 5 bases and J by 3 bases, with 8 bases between them. CDR3 amino acids: CASSRDYYEQYF. The CDR3 coding sequence is TGTGCCAGCAGCCGCGACTACTACGAGCAGTACTTC.

V usage is TRBV11-1 and J usage is TRBJ2-2; no clear D. V gave up 1 base and J gave up 1 base, with 10 bases separating them. This CDR3 is 16 amino acids long. CDR1 SGHAT and CDR2 FQDESV come from the germline V gene (reference sequence). CDR3 in DNA: TGTGCCAGCAGCTTAGGGGGTAGCATGAACACCGGGGAGCTGTTTTTT. Translation gives CASSLGGSMNTGELFF.

The chain uses TRBV13 and TRBJ2-5; TRBD2 matches 14 bases. CDR3 length: 16 residues. Trimming cost V 5 bases and J 5 bases; bases outside gene matches: 7. Germline CDR1 PRHDT, CDR2 FYEKMQ (reference sequence). CDR3 sequence (DNA): TGTGCCAGCAGCCTACTGGGACTAGCGGGAGTGGAGACCCAGTACTTC. Protein: CASSLLGLAGVETQYF.

This chain connects TRBV6-5 to TRBJ1-5; the D is unclear. V was trimmed by 1 base and J by 8 bases, leaving 12 bases between them. The CDR3 covers 14 residues. Per germline, CDR1 MNHEY and CDR2 SVGAGI. CDR3 coding DNA: TGTGCCAGCAGTTACTTGCGGGGTAGAGAGCCCCAGCATTTT. Translation: CASSYLRGREPQHF.

CDR3 coding DNA: TGTGCCAGCAGCTTAGCAAGGACAGGGACTGGAAACACCATATATTTT. Translation: CASSLARTGTGNTIYF. The chain has TRBV7-2 and TRBJ1-3, with 8 bases that match TRBD1. V shed 0 bases, J shed 2 bases, and the junction held 3 bases outside the gene matches. Looked up from germline, CDR1 is SGHTA and CDR2 is FQGNSA. CDR3 size: 16 residues.

The chain employs TRBV7-6 and TRBJ1-4; tentative D call: TRBD1 (5 bases). The CDR3 runs 16 residues. Between the trimmed V and J ends, which lost 0 bases and 7 bases, there was a span of 15 bases. The germline gives CDR1 SGHVS, CDR2 FNYEAQ. CDR3 sequence (DNA): TGTGCCAGCAGCTTAGCGCTCGGGCAGGGTGGTGAAAAACTGTTTTTT. It yields the protein CASSLALGQGGEKLFF.

The gene calls are TRBV7-9 and TRBJ2-7, with D possibly matching TRBD2 (6 bases). V was clipped by 1 base and J by 3 bases, with 13 bases between them. Germline V gene lookup returns CDR1 SEHNR and CDR2 FQNEAQ (reference sequence). The CDR3 covers 15 residues. The DNA for the CDR3 is TGTGCCAGCAGCTTAGACTTGTTGGGGGGCTACGAGCAGTACTTC. Translating it yields CASSLDLLGGYEQYF. Drawing the rest from reference TRBV7-9 and TRBJ2-7, the complete variable domain is DTGVSQNPRHKITKRGQNVTFRCDPISEHNRLYWYRQTLGQGPEFLTYFQNEAQLEKSRLLSDRFSAERPKGSFSTLEIQRTEQGDSAMYLCASSLDLLGGYEQYFGPGTRLTVT.

A note on this clone: Other DNA variants within this sample encode the same CDR3. The V gene is TRBV5-1, the J gene TRBJ2-3; 8 nucleotides line up with TRBD2. The length of the CDR3 is 14 residues. Germline lookup yields CDR1 SGHRS and CDR2 YFSETQ. V gave up 3 bases and J gave up 6 bases; unmatched junction bases: 6. Written as DNA, the CDR3 is TGCGCCAGCAGCTACGGGACTAGTGGGGATACGCAGTATTTT. It codes for CASSYGTSGDTQYF.

The chain employs TRBV6-5 and TRBJ2-5, with D tentatively TRBD1 or TRBD2 (5 bases each). This CDR3 has 15 amino acids. CDR1 is MNHEY and CDR2 is SVGAGI in the germline V gene. Trimming took off 6 bases at V and 0 bases at J, with 14 bases between the two ends. The DNA for the CDR3 is TGTGCCAGCAGGACTGGGACGCTCTACCAAGAGACCCAGTACTTC. Protein: CASRTGTLYQETQYF.

The chain is built from TRBV5-4 and TRBJ2-2; D possibly corresponds to TRBD1 (6 bases). The CDR3 spans 15 residues. V lost 4 bases, J lost 4 bases, and 14 bases lay in between. CDR1 and CDR2 from the germline V gene are SGHNT and YYREEE (reference sequence). The CDR3 spells CASSLQGFSTGELFF. The CDR3 nucleotides are TGTGCCAGCAGCCTGCAGGGGTTTTCCACCGGGGAGCTGTTTTTT.

The V and J genes are TRBV5-1 and TRBJ2-1, with 7 nucleotides matching TRBD1. Germline CDR1 reads SGHRS; CDR2 reads YFSETQ. The CDR3 length is 18 residues. V was pared by 0 bases and J by 5 bases, with 14 bases of the junction left unmatched. The CDR3 is CASSLVSGQTITNNEQFF. The CDR3 region has the DNA TGCGCCAGCAGCTTGGTGTCGGGACAGACCATTACTAACAATGAGCAGTTCTTC.

V is TRBV6-4 and J is TRBJ1-3; tentative D call: TRBD1 (5 bases). V lost 6 bases to trimming and J lost 5 bases, with 17 bases between them. Germline V CDR1 and CDR2: MRHNA, SNTAGT. This CDR3 has 15 amino acids. The chain's CDR3 is CASRILRAGRNTIYF. The CDR3 DNA reads as TGTGCCAGCAGAATTCTCAGGGCAGGGAGAAACACCATATATTTT.

The chain uses TRBV9 and TRBJ1-1, with D unresolved. Germline V gene sequence: CDR1 SGDLS, CDR2 YYNGEE. This CDR3 has 15 residues. Trimming pared 4 bases from V and 0 bases from J, leaving 13 bases between. In DNA, the CDR3 is TGTGCCAGCAGCCAAGGACTCGCTATGAACACTGAAGCTTTCTTT. Its protein product is CASSQGLAMNTEAFF.

The chain employs TRBV5-1 and TRBJ2-3; D is perhaps TRBD2 (6 bases). The germline V and J ends were trimmed by 4 bases and 3 bases, with 18 bases remaining between them. The CDR3 totals 16 residues. The germline V gene has CDR1 SGHRS and CDR2 YFSETQ. In DNA form, the CDR3 reads TGCGCCAGCAGCCGTAACCGAGCGGAGGGGACAGATACGCAGTATTTT. Translating it yields CASSRNRAEGTDTQYF. The variable domain in full, with the rest retrieved from reference TRBV5-1 and TRBJ2-3, is KAGVTQTPRYLIKTRGQQVTLSCSPISGHRSVSWYQQTPGQGLQFLFEYFSETQRNKGNFPGRFSGRQFSNSRSEMNVSTLELGDSALYLCASSRNRAEGTDTQYFGPGTRLTVL.

V usage is TRBV11-2 and J usage is TRBJ2-2; TRBD2 aligns across 13 bases. This CDR3 spans 15 amino acids. Losses at the gene ends were 4 bases for V and 8 bases for J; bases not matched to a gene: 4. Germline CDR1 reads SGHAT; CDR2 reads FQNNGV. CDR3 coding DNA: TGTGCCAGCAGCTCAGGACTAGCGGGAGCGGGGGAGCTGTTTTTT. Translation: CASSSGLAGAGELFF.

This clone appeared a single time. The V and J genes are TRBV15 and TRBJ2-3; the D is unclear. Trimming left V 0 bases short and J 2 bases short, with 3 bases between. CDR3 size: 13 residues. Germline CDR1 and CDR2: LNHNV and YYDKDF (reference sequence). DNA of the CDR3: TGTGCCACCAGCAGAGATATCACAGATACGCAGTATTTT. Translating it yields CATSRDITDTQYF.

The chain couples TRBV4-3 to TRBJ1-2; D remains ambiguous. The V and J ends lost 0 bases and 7 bases respectively, with 12 bases between them. CDR1 is LGHNA and CDR2 is YSLEER in the germline V gene. The CDR3 is 14 amino acids. CDR3 nucleotides: TGCGCCAGCAGCCAAGATCTTAAGCTGGCTGGCTACACCTTC. It yields the protein CASSQDLKLAGYTF.

Here the CDR3 reads CASSPLAGGRETQYF. In nucleotides, the CDR3 is TGTGCCAGCAGCCCACTAGCGGGAGGACGAGAGACCCAGTACTTC. The chain links TRBV7-3 to TRBJ2-5, with 12 bases lining up with TRBD2. This CDR3 is 15 amino acids long. V gave up 5 bases and J gave up 4 bases; unmatched junction bases: 5. Per the germline V gene, CDR1 is SGHTA and CDR2 is FQGTGA.

CDR3 loop: CATSRGTGVLEQYF. CDR3 sequence (DNA): TGTGCCACCAGCAGGGGGACAGGGGTGTTGGAGCAGTACTTC. J is TRBJ2-7 and V is TRBV15; 10 bases line up with TRBD1. V lost 3 bases, J lost 7 bases, and 6 bases stayed unmatched. Germline assignment: CDR1 LNHNV and CDR2 YYDKDF (reference sequence). CDR3 size: 14 residues.

This chain links TRBV7-2 with TRBJ2-2; 7 bases match TRBD1. The CDR3 is made up of 16 amino acids. Germline V CDR1 and CDR2: SGHTA, FQGNSA. V lost 5 bases to trimming and J lost 4 bases; unmatched junction nucleotides: 10. The CDR3 DNA is TGTGCCAGCAGCCCCACCGGGACAGACCCCACCGGGGAGCTGTTTTTT. It codes for CASSPTGTDPTGELFF.

V usage is TRBV6-5 and J usage is TRBJ1-4; maybe TRBD1 (5 bases). The ends were cut back, 5 bases at V and 4 bases at J, with 11 bases in the middle. The CDR3 contains 14 residues. The germline V gene has CDR1 MNHEY and CDR2 SVGAGI. DNA for the CDR3: TGTGCCAGCAGTGACGACAGTCGTAATGAAAAACTGTTTTTT. This sequence encodes CASSDDSRNEKLFF.

The V and J genes are TRBV5-1 and TRBJ2-5; TRBD1 matches 7 bases. This CDR3 spans 15 amino acids. Germline CDR1 reads SGHRS; CDR2 reads YFSETQ. The V gene end was trimmed by 3 bases and the J gene end by 5 bases; junction bases not matched to a gene: 10. The CDR3, as DNA: TGCGCCAGCAGCTACAGCTACACAGGGGTGGAGACCCAGTACTTC. Translated, it gives CASSYSYTGVETQYF. Filled out from reference TRBV5-1 and TRBJ2-5, the complete variable domain reads KAGVTQTPRYLIKTRGQQVTLSCSPISGHRSVSWYQQTPGQGLQFLFEYFSETQRNKGNFPGRFSGRQFSNSRSEMNVSTLELGDSALYLCASSYSYTGVETQYFGPGTRLLVL.

The rearrangement joins TRBV27 to TRBJ2-7, with 13 bases identical to TRBD2. Trimming at V came to 4 bases and at J to 1 base, leaving 4 bases not matched to a gene. The length of the CDR3 is 16 residues. CDR1 MNHEY and CDR2 SMNVEV come from the germline V gene (reference sequence). CDR3 in DNA: TGTGCCAGCAGTTCGGGGACTAGCGGGATGTCCTACGAGCAGTACTTC. This sequence encodes CASSSGTSGMSYEQYF.

A few counts support this clone. V and J are TRBV7-8 and TRBJ1-5, with D possibly matching TRBD1 (5 bases). With 0 bases removed from V and 8 bases from J, the gap between germline ends came to 5 bases. The length of the CDR3 is 12 residues. Germline CDR1 reads SGHVS; CDR2 reads FQNEAQ. CDR3 loop: CASSLAGEPQHF. DNA of the CDR3: TGTGCCAGCAGCTTAGCAGGGGAGCCCCAGCATTTT. The full variable domain, in which reference TRBV7-8 and TRBJ1-5 provide the parts outside the CDR3, is GAGVSQSPRYKVAKRGQDVALRCDPISGHVSLFWYQQALGQGPEFLTYFQNEAQLDKSGLPSDRFFAERPEGSVSTLKIQRTQQEDSAVYLCASSLAGEPQHFGDGTRLSIL.

This clone was observed a handful of times. The J gene is TRBJ1-2, the V gene TRBV6-5; perhaps TRBD1 as D (5 bases). V was clipped by 6 bases and J by 4 bases, with 18 bases between them. This CDR3 is built from 15 residues. Germline-derived CDR1 and CDR2 are MNHEY and SVGAGI. The CDR3 protein is CASRPTRGALYGYTF. The CDR3 coding sequence is TGTGCCAGCAGACCAACCCGTGGGGCGCTCTATGGCTACACCTTC.

The chain joins TRBV5-4 to TRBJ2-2; 10 nucleotides line up with TRBD2. The CDR3 is 14 amino acids. The V segment lost 3 bases and the J segment 10 bases; nucleotides outside the gene matches: 6. Germline values: CDR1 SGHNT, CDR2 YYREEE (reference sequence). CDR3 in DNA: TGTGCCAGCAGCTGGTCTAGCGGGAGTGCGGAGCTGTTTTTT. The encoded protein is CASSWSSGSAELFF.

This chain joins TRBV5-1 and TRBJ2-1, with 10 bases that match TRBD1. The CDR3 is 15 amino acids. Germline CDR1 and CDR2: SGHRS and YFSETQ. V was pared by 4 bases and J by 9 bases, with 10 bases of the junction left unmatched. The CDR3 reads CASSPGDRGPAEQFF. The CDR3 DNA sequence: TGCGCCAGCAGCCCCGGAGACAGGGGGCCAGCTGAGCAGTTCTTC. Based on the CDR3 plus reference TRBV5-1 and TRBJ2-1, the full variable domain is KAGVTQTPRYLIKTRGQQVTLSCSPISGHRSVSWYQQTPGQGLQFLFEYFSETQRNKGNFPGRFSGRQFSNSRSEMNVSTLELGDSALYLCASSPGDRGPAEQFFGPGTRLTVL.

This clone was observed once. The CDR3 coding sequence is TGCGCCAGCAGCCAAGACCCCCGCCAGCCCCAGCATTTT. This codes for CASSQDPRQPQHF. The chain has TRBV4-3 and TRBJ1-5, with D uncertain. The CDR3 contains 13 residues. Per the germline V gene, CDR1 is LGHNA and CDR2 is YSLEER. Trimming pared 0 bases from V and 7 bases from J, leaving 7 bases between.

The chain uses TRBV7-3 and TRBJ1-5, with 7 bases matching TRBD1. Germline V CDR1 and CDR2: SGHTA, FQGTGA. The CDR3 totals 15 residues. J was trimmed by 5 bases and V by 5 bases; bases with no gene match: 9. The CDR3 nucleotides are TGTGCCAGCAGCCCCCAGGGGGGTTTGGATCAGCCCCAGCATTTT. As protein: CASSPQGGLDQPQHF.